This TCR beta chain came from a study of OX40 agonist ivuxolimab in advanced cancers. For the study in its entirety: Ivuxolimab was an agonistic, fully human IgG2 monoclonal antibody directed against OX40 (CD134), a costimulatory receptor. Intravenous ivuxolimab was administered to patients every 2 weeks at six dose levels: 0.01, 0.1, 0.3, 1.5, 3 and 10 mg/kg. Of the approximately 53 patients in dose escalation, 19 had hepatocellular carcinoma, about 15 had melanoma, 9 had renal cell carcinoma and 9 had head and neck cancer. The dose-escalation cohort was around 84% male with a mean age of approximately 60 years, ranging from roughly 20 to 80. Prior anti-PD-1, anti-PD-L1 or anti-CTLA-4 therapy was permitted, and 40% of dose-escalation patients had received checkpoint inhibitors. Partial responses occurred in three dose-escalation patients, of whom one had hepatocellular carcinoma and two had cutaneous melanoma. The purpose of peripheral TCRbeta sequencing was to test whether ivuxolimab changed TCR sequence diversity and led to clonal T-cell expansion. The paper reports the monotherapy dose-escalation portion (N of about 50 patients) of the phase I ivuxolimab trial.

The germline V gene sets CDR1 to MDHEN and CDR2 to SYDVKM. V is shortened by 4 bases, J by 9 bases, and the region joining them spans 12 bases. From cysteine to phenylalanine, the CDR3 is 12 amino acids long. CDR3 DNA is the only sequence kept; it has 36 bases, read in frame from the first base. Patients with a history of autoimmune disease or receiving systemic immunosuppression were excluded from the trial. Peripheral blood for TCR sequencing was collected from all dose cohorts at baseline, on cycle 4 day 1, and on cycle 7 day 1. The samples were taken from a phase I, first-in-human, multicenter, open-label dose-escalation trial of ivuxolimab. Adults with locally advanced or metastatic head and neck squamous cell, hepatocellular, melanoma or renal cell carcinoma were enrolled in the trial. Before TCR sequencing, CD4+ T cells and CD8+ T cells were sorted from peripheral blood as separate populations.

General study outcomes and caveats: The antigen specificity of the clonally expanded peripheral T cells was not determined. After ivuxolimab, CD8+ T cells had more expanded clones than CD4+ T cells on average. In partial responders in the 0.1-3.0 mg/kg groups, normalized peripheral clonal expansion was found to be among the lowest, especially among CD8+ T cells. At doses of 0.1 to 3.0 mg/kg, clonal expansion of both CD4+ and CD8+ T cells in blood was seen between baseline and week 6. Low levels of normalized T-cell clonal expansion were also seen in some patients who did not respond.

To sequence the TCRbeta CDR3 region, genomic DNA was isolated from the sorted cells. The immunoSEQ Assay was used to sequence the TCRbeta CDR3 regions. TCRdb limited this immuneACCESS table to in-frame rearrangements with V and J called. A share of clones is missing; checked studies link under half to unresolved V genes, and the rest is unexplained. The sample yields approximately 15,000 clones; 70% to 90% were counted once. Of the sample, nearly 20% falls within the top ten clones. About this clone: Its antigen is still unknown. No qualities accompany the bases; no much larger clone lies one base away.

This TCR derives from an adult with an advanced solid tumor such as melanoma, head and neck, liver or kidney cancer. This sequence uses TRBV28 and TRBJ1-1; too little of a D gene remains to name it. This material consisted of CD4+ or CD8+ T cells sorted from blood, taken in a trial of the OX40 agonist ivuxolimab. The CDR3 in this case is CASSSGPGKAFF. The DNA sequence reads TGTGCCAGCAGTTCGGGCCCAGGTAAAGCTTTCTTT.